The rows below give T cell receptor beta chains drawn from one sample of a study of identical twins. Each CDR3 protein gets one entry after TCRdb re-called the 5' RACE reads with MiXCR. The table has 250,000 or so distinct CDR3 sequences, roughly an eighth seen once. This sample also belongs to another study, concerning yellow fever vaccine responses in identical twins.

Source material: memory (CD45RO+) T cells sorted from blood. The receptors were sampled from a woman younger than 30 in good health. The CDR3 runs from the conserved cysteine through the conserved F or W. A D gene is named only where the DNA matches it firmly. Only part of the rows carry a size: once, few, many, or a class if the clone is expanded.

clone_size	v_call	j_call	d_call	cdr3_aa	cdr3_nt
few	TRBV20-1	TRBJ2-7	TRBD2	CSASSRGGVMYEQYF	TGCAGTGCTAGTTCCCGGGGGGGCGTCATGTACGAGCAGTACTTC
NA	TRBV5-1	TRBJ1-1	TRBD1	CASSHRDRGIGTEAFF	TGCGCCAGCAGCCACCGGGACAGGGGGATCGGCACTGAAGCTTTCTTT
NA	TRBV12-3/TRBV12-4	TRBJ1-5	NA	CASSLSPPPIQPQHF	TGTGCCAGCAGTCTATCCCCCCCCCCAATTCAGCCCCAGCATTTT
many	TRBV28	TRBJ2-3	TRBD2	CASSSPAGGTDTQYF	TGTGCCAGCAGTTCTCCCGCGGGGGGCACAGATACGCAGTATTTT
NA	TRBV30	TRBJ2-5	TRBD2	CAWSVPGGAGETQYF	TGTGCCTGGAGTGTACCGGGAGGGGCTGGGGAGACCCAGTACTTC
many	TRBV7-3	TRBJ2-5	TRBD2	CASSLKRGETQYF	TGTGCCAGCAGCTTAAAGCGGGGGGAGACCCAGTACTTC
NA	TRBV11-2	TRBJ1-1	TRBD1	CASSLRTGDNTEAFF	TGTGCCAGCAGCTTGCGGACAGGGGATAACACTGAAGCTTTCTTT
few	TRBV6-1	TRBJ1-4	NA	CASREGLGGEKLFF	TGTGCCAGCAGAGAAGGGTTGGGAGGTGAAAAACTGTTTTTT
NA	TRBV7-2	TRBJ2-1	TRBD2	CASSRLGVAGKVDEQFF	TGTGCCAGCAGCCGCCTTGGAGTAGCGGGGAAGGTGGATGAGCAGTTCTTC
NA	TRBV7-8	TRBJ2-1	NA	CASSPRRPDTYNEQFF	TGTGCCAGCAGCCCCCGGCGCCCTGATACCTACAATGAGCAGTTCTTC
NA	TRBV5-6	TRBJ2-5	TRBD2	CASSWVAGPKETQYF	TGTGCCAGCAGCTGGGTAGCGGGGCCAAAAGAGACCCAGTACTTC
many	TRBV12-3/TRBV12-4	TRBJ1-1	NA	CASSWDITEAFF	TGTGCCAGCAGCTGGGACATAACTGAAGCTTTCTTT
NA	TRBV5-6	TRBJ2-1	TRBD2	CASSEGLAGAYNEQFF	TGTGCCAGCAGCGAAGGACTAGCGGGGGCCTACAATGAGCAGTTCTTC
NA	TRBV6-1	TRBJ1-2	NA	CASSKQGSPYGYTF	TGTGCCAGCAGTAAACAGGGATCCCCCTATGGCTACACCTTC
NA	TRBV20-1	TRBJ2-1	TRBD2	CSARGSIGGAGEQFF	TGCAGTGCTAGAGGATCAATCGGGGGGGCGGGTGAGCAGTTCTTC
NA	TRBV18	TRBJ1-1	NA	CASSRAGPDTEAFF	TGTGCCAGCTCCCGGGCGGGGCCGGACACTGAAGCTTTCTTT
few	TRBV20-1	TRBJ2-3	NA	CSALNRATFEDTQYF	TGCAGTGCTCTGAACAGGGCCACCTTTGAGGATACGCAGTATTTT
few	TRBV12-5	TRBJ1-5	NA	CASAQDRNSNQPQHF	TGTGCTAGTGCCCAGGACAGAAATAGCAATCAGCCCCAGCATTTT
NA	TRBV4-3	TRBJ2-7	TRBD1	CASSQEGQGGEQYF	TGCGCCAGCAGCCAAGAGGGACAGGGGGGAGAGCAGTACTTC
NA	TRBV7-9	TRBJ1-2	NA	CAIQAVSYTF	TGTGCCATCCAGGCGGTTAGCTACACCTTC
few	TRBV7-2	TRBJ2-7	NA	CASSFLGTEQYF	TGTGCCAGCAGCTTTTTAGGGACCGAGCAGTACTTC
few	TRBV11-2	TRBJ2-7	TRBD2	CASSQRASGRPAFSYEQYF	TGTGCCAGCAGTCAGAGGGCTAGCGGGAGGCCTGCCTTCTCCTACGAGCAGTACTTC